Listed here are 32 T cell receptor beta chains from one sample, sequenced in a study of blood T cell repertoires in COVID-19. Libraries were prepared by immunoSEQ multiplex PCR; TCRdb keeps only in-frame clonotypes and omits some of them. This sample has around 78,000 clones, with roughly 90% found just once. The sequenced sample was PBMCs or T cells enriched from blood (not recorded which). These TCRs come from a woman in her forties or fifties with acute COVID-19.

This clone was seen a handful of times. The chain combines TRBV10-3 with TRBJ1-5, with D maybe TRBD1 (5 bases). Between the trimmed V and J ends, which lost 0 bases and 7 bases, there was a span of 13 bases. This CDR3 is 15 amino acids long. Germline CDR1 reads ENHRY; CDR2 reads SYGVKD. CDR3 region: CAISESAGGYQPQHF. In nucleotides, the CDR3 is TGTGCCATCAGTGAGTCAGCCGGGGGGTACCAGCCCCAGCATTTT.

This sequence joins TRBV30 and TRBJ1-1; D is unclear. There are 14 residues in the CDR3. Per the germline V gene, CDR1 is GTSNPN and CDR2 is SVGIG (reference sequence). Trimming cost V 0 bases and J 6 bases, with 14 bases left between them. CDR3 residues: CAWSVVIWQSEAFF. The CDR3, as DNA: TGTGCCTGGAGTGTAGTGATTTGGCAGTCTGAAGCTTTCTTT.

This sequence joins TRBV7-9 and TRBJ2-7, with 7 bases aligning to TRBD1. This CDR3 is 16 amino acids long. V lost 4 bases, J lost 0 bases, and 9 bases stayed unmatched. CDR1 and CDR2 (germline): SEHNR, FQNEAQ (reference sequence). This CDR3 reads CASSYRGGDYSYEQYF. CDR3 nucleotide sequence: TGTGCCAGCAGCTATCGAGGGGGCGATTACTCCTACGAGCAGTACTTC.

CDR3 in amino acids: CASSLPSGRSYNEQFF. CDR3 DNA sequence: TGTGCCAGCAGCTTACCTAGCGGGAGGAGCTACAATGAGCAGTTCTTC. This chain connects TRBV11-2 to TRBJ2-1; TRBD2 aligns across 11 bases. The CDR3 has 16 amino acids. V shed 2 bases, J shed 3 bases, and the junction held 3 bases outside the gene matches. CDR1 SGHAT and CDR2 FQNNGV come from the germline V gene.

This chain connects TRBV4-1 to TRBJ1-6; 7 bases are a match to TRBD1. This CDR3 has 18 residues. Unmatched junction bases numbered 13, after V lost 3 bases and J lost 5 bases. Germline V gene lookup returns CDR1 MGHRA and CDR2 YSYEKL. CDR3 residues: CASSHLQTRGHNNSPLHF. As DNA, the CDR3 is TGCGCCAGCAGCCATCTACAGACTAGGGGGCACAATAATTCACCCCTCCACTTT.

The chain is built from TRBV7-2 and TRBJ2-1, with D maybe TRBD2 (6 bases). CDR3 length equals 15 residues. Trimming removed 6 bases at V and 4 bases at J, with 16 bases between. The germline V gene has CDR1 SGHTA and CDR2 FQGNSA. The CDR3 nucleotides are TGTGCCAGCAGTTACCGGGACTTGAGATACAATGAGCAGTTCTTC. Protein: CASSYRDLRYNEQFF.

V is TRBV28 and J is TRBJ1-5; maybe TRBD1 (6 bases). V was pared by 7 bases and J by 4 bases, with 8 bases between. The germline V gene has CDR1 MDHEN and CDR2 SYDVKM. This CDR3 region has 12 residues. Here the CDR3 reads CASIGGNQPQHF. The DNA of the CDR3 is TGTGCCAGCATAGGGGGTAATCAGCCCCAGCATTTT.

This clone appeared a single time. The gene calls are TRBV15 and TRBJ2-2; tentatively, D is TRBD2 (5 bases). The length of the CDR3 is 15 residues. Deletions cut 0 bases from V and 6 bases from J, with 11 bases between. CDR1 and CDR2 (germline): LNHNV, YYDKDF (reference sequence). DNA of the CDR3: TGTGCCACCAGCAGAGATCGTAGCGTCGCCGGGGAGCTGTTTTTT. As protein: CATSRDRSVAGELFF.

The chain is built from TRBV25-1 and TRBJ1-2; 11 positions agree with TRBD1. Germline V gene lookup returns CDR1 MGHDK and CDR2 SYGVNS. After removal of 4 bases from V and 7 bases from J, the junction contained 17 bases not matched to a gene. This CDR3 spans 18 amino acids. The CDR3 DNA reads as TGTGCCAGCAGTGGATTGAAGGCGGGGACAGGGGGGTTCTCTGGCTACACCTTC. Translated, it gives CASSGLKAGTGGFSGYTF.

This chain links TRBV9 with TRBJ1-1; D may be TRBD1 (5 bases). V gave up 0 bases and J gave up 0 bases, with 12 bases separating them. Per the germline V gene, CDR1 is SGDLS and CDR2 is YYNGEE. The CDR3 spans 16 residues. The CDR3, as DNA: TGTGCCAGCAGCGTAGCTATTGGGGCAATGAACACTGAAGCTTTCTTT. This translates into CASSVAIGAMNTEAFF.

The V and J genes are TRBV29-1 and TRBJ2-7; 9 bases map to TRBD1. CDR1 is SQVTM, CDR2 ANQGSEA, per germline. V lost 4 bases and J lost 9; bases outside the gene matches: 10. The CDR3 runs to 13 residues. The CDR3 protein is CSVGGTGNSMQYF. CDR3 bases: TGCAGCGTTGGAGGGACAGGGAATTCAATGCAGTACTTC.

The J gene is TRBJ1-6, the V gene TRBV12-3 or TRBV12-4; the D is unclear. The germline V and J ends were trimmed by 2 bases and 9 bases, with 5 bases remaining between them. The CDR3 length is 12 residues. The CDR3 region has the DNA TGTGCCAGCAGTTTACCCCTTTCACCCCTCCACTTT. Translated: CASSLPLSPLHF.

The rearrangement links TRBV24-1 to TRBJ1-2, with D possibly matching TRBD1 (5 bases). V was pared by 2 bases and J by 2 bases, with 17 bases between. CDR1 and CDR2 from the germline V gene are KGHDR and SFDVKD. The CDR3 consists of 17 residues. The CDR3 sequence is CATSDCIRGCWNYGYTF. The CDR3 DNA is TGTGCCACCAGTGATTGCATAAGGGGATGTTGGAACTATGGCTACACCTTC.

The chain carries TRBV7-9 and TRBJ1-1, with D unclear. Germline V lookup: CDR1 SEHNR, CDR2 FQNEAQ (reference sequence). Trimming took off 3 bases at V and 1 base at J, with 6 bases between the two ends. The length of the CDR3 is 13 residues. The CDR3 nucleotides read TGTGCCAGCAGCTTTTCAGGGAACACTGAAGCTTTCTTT. Translating it yields CASSFSGNTEAFF.

This chain connects TRBV5-1 to TRBJ2-3; TRBD2 matches 12 bases. From germline, CDR1 is SGHRS and CDR2 YFSETQ. The J segment lost 4 bases and the V segment lost 4 bases, leaving 4 bases of the junction unmatched. The CDR3 runs to 15 residues. CDR3 amino acids: CASSPTSGRSDTQYF. In DNA, the CDR3 is TGCGCCAGCAGCCCCACTAGCGGGAGGTCAGATACGCAGTATTTT.

The V gene is TRBV5-1, the J gene TRBJ1-1; 11 bases agree with TRBD1. CDR1 is SGHRS, CDR2 YFSETQ, per germline. The V and J ends lost 4 bases and 1 base, in that order; junction bases with no gene match: 12. The CDR3 spans 18 residues. CDR3 nucleotides: TGCGCCAGCAGCCCTCCCGGACAGGGGGCGCGGGGGAACACTGAAGCTTTCTTT. Protein sequence: CASSPPGQGARGNTEAFF.

The chain carries TRBV7-8 and TRBJ2-7, with TRBD2 matching over 9 bases. Germline CDR1 SGHVS, CDR2 FQNEAQ. Trimming at V came to 5 bases and at J to 0 bases, leaving 14 bases not matched to a gene. CDR3 size: 18 residues. This chain's CDR3 is CASSSQLLAGEISYEQYF. CDR3 in DNA: TGTGCCAGCAGCAGCCAACTCTTAGCGGGGGAGATCTCCTACGAGCAGTACTTC.

The chain joins TRBV7-8 to TRBJ2-2; D is uncertain. The CDR3 length is 14 residues. CDR1 is SGHVS and CDR2 is FQNEAQ in the germline V gene. Trimming took 1 base from V and 4 from J, leaving 7 bases between them. The CDR3, as DNA: TGTGCCAGCAGCTTAGGTCTTCGCACCGGGGAGCTGTTTTTT. Translated: CASSLGLRTGELFF.

The count of this clone is one. The chain joins TRBV6-6 to TRBJ2-7, with 9 bases lining up with TRBD1. This CDR3 has 14 residues. After removal of 10 bases from V and 1 base from J, the junction contained 8 bases not matched to a gene. The germline V gene encodes CDR1 MNHNY and CDR2 SVGAGI (reference sequence). CDR3 sequence (DNA): TGTGCCACCCTGCGGGACAGGGCATCCTACGAGCAGTACTTC. Translating it yields CATLRDRASYEQYF.

The chain combines TRBV10-3 with TRBJ2-2; D remains unclear. The germline V and J ends were trimmed by 10 bases and 7 bases, with 13 bases remaining between them. This CDR3 is built from 12 residues. Germline V lookup: CDR1 ENHRY, CDR2 SYGVKD. The CDR3 loop reads CATRVSGGELFF. The CDR3 DNA sequence: TGTGCCACCCGGGTTTCGGGCGGGGAGCTGTTTTTT.

J is TRBJ2-7 and V is TRBV6-5; TRBD1 aligns across 8 bases. Looked up from germline, CDR1 is MNHEY and CDR2 is SVGAGI. Germline trimming cut 4 bases from V and 2 bases from J; bases unmatched to any gene: 10. This CDR3 is 16 amino acids long. DNA of the CDR3: TGTGCCAGCAGTTTTTCCAGGGGGCCCGAACCCTACGAGCAGTACTTC. Protein: CASSFSRGPEPYEQYF.

V usage is TRBV3-1 (or the pseudogene TRBV3-2) and J usage is TRBJ2-3, with a weak D call TRBD2 (5 bases). The CDR3 has 14 residues. The V gene lost 0 bases and the J gene lost 5 bases, with 9 bases spanning the gap. CDR1 and CDR2 from the germline V gene are LGHDT and YNNKEL (reference sequence). The CDR3 sequence: CASSQDTGRDTQYF. CDR3 nucleotides: TGTGCCAGCAGCCAAGATACGGGAAGAGATACGCAGTATTTT.

The chain combines TRBV7-2 with TRBJ2-5; maybe TRBD2 (5 bases). The CDR3 runs to 14 residues. Germline V gene lookup returns CDR1 SGHTA and CDR2 FQGNSA. The ends were cut back, 5 bases at V and 5 bases at J, with 15 bases in the middle. Here the CDR3 DNA reads TGTGCCAGCAGCCCAGGACTTCCGGGGGAGACCCAGTACTTC. Translated, it gives CASSPGLPGETQYF.

The V gene is TRBV19, the J gene TRBJ1-1; D gene uncertain. Trimming removed 0 bases at V and 1 base at J, with 12 bases between. This CDR3 is built from 16 residues. Germline loops: CDR1 LNHDA, CDR2 SQIVND (reference sequence). The CDR3 reads CASSIDQVRPNTEAFF. The CDR3 nucleotides are TGTGCCAGTAGTATAGATCAGGTCAGACCGAACACTGAAGCTTTCTTT.

The chain carries TRBV2 and TRBJ1-1; 8 bases map to TRBD1. The CDR3 contains 15 residues. Unmatched junction bases numbered 8, after V lost 6 bases and J lost 2 bases. Germline CDR1 SNHLY, CDR2 FYNNEI. The CDR3 sequence is CASRPQGAGNTEAFF. As DNA, the CDR3 is TGTGCCAGCAGACCTCAGGGGGCGGGAAACACTGAAGCTTTCTTT. The whole variable domain, remainder taken from reference TRBV2 and TRBJ1-1, is EPEVTQTPSHQVTQMGQEVILRCVPISNHLYFYWYRQILGQKVEFLVSFYNNEISEKSEIFDDQFSVERPDGSNFTLKIRSTKLEDSAMYFCASRPQGAGNTEAFFGQGTRLTVV.

This rearrangement joins TRBV10-3 to TRBJ2-7, with 11 bases that match TRBD2. Germline V gives CDR1 ENHRY, CDR2 SYGVKD. The CDR3 is made up of 14 amino acids. Germline trimming cut 4 bases from V and 4 bases from J; bases unmatched to any gene: 3. CDR3 protein: CAISGTSGSYEQYF. In nucleotides, the CDR3 is TGTGCCATCAGTGGGACTAGCGGGTCTTACGAGCAGTACTTC.

This sequence joins TRBV14 and TRBJ2-7, with 10 nucleotides matching TRBD2. The CDR3 is 15 amino acids. Trimming removed 1 base from V and 4 bases from J; junction bases left unmatched: 4. Germline V gene sequence: CDR1 SGHDN, CDR2 FVKESK. CDR3 amino acids: CASSQGSGLAYEQYF. The CDR3 nucleotides are TGTGCCAGCAGCCAAGGATCGGGACTAGCGTACGAGCAGTACTTC.

This clone was counted only a few times. The chain recombines TRBV6-5 with TRBJ2-3; the match to TRBD2 covers 9 bases. This CDR3 contains 14 residues. V gave up 10 bases and J gave up 4 bases; unmatched junction bases: 9. From germline, CDR1 is MNHEY and CDR2 SVGAGI. The DNA of the CDR3 is TGTGCCACCAGGGGCGGGAGGGCCTCAGATACGCAGTATTTT. As protein: CATRGGRASDTQYF.

This rearrangement joins TRBV14 to TRBJ2-1; the match to TRBD2 covers 8 bases. The length of the CDR3 is 15 residues. J lost 2 bases, V lost 3 bases, and 3 bases had no gene match. Germline CDR1 is SGHDN and CDR2 is FVKESK. This CDR3 reads CASSHPGLAYNEQFF. In nucleotides, the CDR3 is TGTGCCAGCAGCCACCCGGGACTAGCCTACAATGAGCAGTTCTTC.

The chain couples TRBV14 to TRBJ2-5; the match to TRBD2 covers 11 bases. The CDR3 runs to 16 residues. Losses at the gene ends were 4 bases for V and 4 bases for J; bases not matched to a gene: 8. CDR1 is SGHDN, CDR2 FVKESK, per germline. CDR3 DNA sequence: TGTGCCAGCAGCCCGGGACTAGCGGCGGGGGGAGAGACCCAGTACTTC. It translates to CASSPGLAAGGETQYF.

The genes are TRBV21-1 and TRBJ2-1; TRBD2, as called in the table, went unchecked against the DNA. TRBV21-1 is assigned pseudogene status. The CDR3 sequence is 17 residues long. This CDR3 reads CASSNNRGGKELNEQFF. The CDR3, as DNA: TGTGCCAGCAGCAATAATCGAGGAGGTAAGGAATTAAATGAGCAGTTCTTC.

V and J are TRBV9 and TRBJ2-5; TRBD2 matches at 7 bases. Trimming at V came to 0 bases and at J to 5 bases, leaving 7 bases not matched to a gene. CDR1 is SGDLS and CDR2 is YYNGEE in the germline V gene. The CDR3 has 15 amino acids. The CDR3 nucleotides read TGTGCCAGCAGCGTAGACATAGCGGGTGGGGAGACCCAGTACTTC. It translates to CASSVDIAGGETQYF.